This T cell receptor beta chain came from a study of T cell repertoires and leukemia-associated antigens. The overall study: About 16.1 million effective reads came from all samples combined.

Study-level results: Vbeta, Jbeta, VDJ rearrangement and unique CDR3 counts did not differ significantly across four groups.

Germline CDR1 MDHEN, CDR2 SYDVKM. The CDR3 consists of 11 residues. This clonotype was seen at least ten times. Its antigen is currently unknown. Sequence at one end of the junction differs from germline and may be a read error. TCRdb redid the calling of the 5' RACE reads with MiXCR, one entry per CDR3 protein. The sample includes about 10,000 distinct CDR3 sequences, roughly 43% of them seen just once. The clonotype originates from a female donor in good health. The V and J genes are TRBV28 and TRBJ2-7; no firm D call. The sample was CD3+ T cells sorted from blood and cultured. This CDR3 is CVSSLVDEQYF. The CDR3 DNA reads as TGTGTCAGCAGTTTGGTGGACGAGCAGTACTTC.